The 8 T cell receptor beta chains listed next were all sequenced from one sample in a study of T cell repertoires in cytomegalovirus infection. MiXCR, run by TCRdb on the reads, gives a single entry per CDR3 protein. The data contain around 210,000 distinct CDR3 sequences, around 6.6% of them singletons. Sequences were obtained from PBMCs. All receptors come from a human donor in good health (CMV status not recorded). Some clones in this sample may be carry-over from other donors' samples.

This clonotype was seen only a few times. The J gene is TRBJ1-4, the V gene TRBV28; D is ambiguous. The germline CDR1 and CDR2 sequences are MDHEN and SYDVKM. There are 16 residues in the CDR3. With 5 bases removed from V and 5 bases from J, the gap between germline ends came to 18 bases. The CDR3 here is CASSGIPHILNEKLFF. The CDR3 nucleotides are TGTGCCAGCAGTGGCATCCCTCATATACTCAATGAAAAACTGTTTTTT.

This clonotype was seen many times. DNA for the CDR3: TGTGCCAGCAGCTTCAGGGGGGGGGATGGCTACACCTTC. Its translation: CASSFRGGDGYTF. V usage is TRBV7-9 and J usage is TRBJ1-2; 7 positions agree with TRBD1. CDR3 size: 13 residues. The trim removed 3 bases at V and 6 bases at J, leaving 4 bases unmatched. CDR1 is SEHNR and CDR2 is FQNEAQ in the germline V gene (reference sequence).

V and J are TRBV29-1 and TRBJ2-1, with D possibly matching TRBD2 (6 bases). In germline, CDR1 is SQVTM, CDR2 ANQGSEA. Trimming stripped 7 bases from V and 0 bases from J, with 16 bases between. CDR3 length: 15 amino acids. This CDR3 is CSADSGTSSYNEQFF. CDR3 sequence (DNA): TGCAGCGCCGATAGCGGTACGAGCTCCTACAATGAGCAGTTCTTC.

This clonotype has just a few counts. The chain uses TRBV6-2 or TRBV6-3 and TRBJ2-1, with TRBD2 matching 10 bases. The germline CDR1 and CDR2 sequences are MNHEY and SVGEGT. The junction had 13 bases not matched to a gene; V was cut back by 9 bases and J by 8 bases. The CDR3 is 15 amino acids. The DNA for the CDR3 is TGTGCCAGTCATGAGCGGGGGGGCAGTCAGGATGAGCAGTTCTTC. Translated, it gives CASHERGGSQDEQFF.

This clonotype was counted at least ten times. The genes are TRBV28 and TRBJ1-5, with 10 bases aligning to TRBD1. Trimming took 5 bases from V and 1 from J; bases not matched to a gene: 5. The CDR3 contains 16 residues. Germline V gene sequence: CDR1 MDHEN, CDR2 SYDVKM. Here the CDR3 reads CASSDRQGASNQPQHF. The DNA of the CDR3 is TGTGCCAGCAGTGATAGACAGGGGGCGAGCAATCAGCCCCAGCATTTT.

This clonotype has a count of ten or more. The chain carries TRBV7-2 and TRBJ2-3; D might be TRBD2 (6 bases). V lost 8 bases and J 1 base, leaving 19 bases between the germline ends. This CDR3 region has 16 residues. Looked up from germline, CDR1 is SGHTA and CDR2 is FQGNSA. The CDR3: CASYKTPGLGTDTQYF. The CDR3 DNA is TGTGCCAGCTATAAGACACCGGGACTGGGCACAGATACGCAGTATTTT. The complete variable domain, with remaining parts taken from reference TRBV7-2 and TRBJ2-3, reads GAGVSQSPSNKVTEKGKDVELRCDPISGHTALYWYRQSLGQGLEFLIYFQGNSAPDKSGLPSDRFSAERTGGSVSTLTIQRTQQEDSAVYLCASYKTPGLGTDTQYFGPGTRLTVL.

The table lists this clonotype with many counts. This chain joins TRBV5-1 and TRBJ2-3; D gene unclear. The germline gives CDR1 SGHRS, CDR2 YFSETQ. V dropped 4 bases and J dropped 2 bases, with 8 bases sitting between them. CDR3 length: 13 amino acids. This chain's CDR3 is CASSITPTDTQYF. CDR3 DNA sequence: TGCGCCAGCAGCATCACCCCCACAGATACGCAGTATTTT.

This clonotype was counted ten times or more. The chain has TRBV7-2 and TRBJ1-2; possibly TRBD1 for D (5 bases). V lost 2 bases and J 8 bases, leaving 12 bases between the germline ends. Germline values: CDR1 SGHTA, CDR2 FQGNSA. The CDR3 has 13 residues. The CDR3 DNA sequence: TGTGCCAGCAGCTTAATAGGGGAGCGAGGCTACACCTTC. It encodes CASSLIGERGYTF.